This T cell receptor (beta chain) was documented in a study of shared clonotypes between healthy human individuals (dated by TCRdb to about 2020). About the full investigation: The cohort included three men and a couple of women between 18 and 49 years of age. Per donor, three plates each were used for CD4 naive and CD4 memory, two for CD8 naive, and one for CD8 memory. To estimate repertoire size and how much clonotype sharing occurs between individuals, the study deeply sequenced the blood TCR repertoires of five or six healthy adults. To increase sequencing depth and limit assay-specific biases, different laboratories used diverse techniques to prepare libraries and sequence TCR repertoires. Per donor, leukapheresis produced somewhere between about 0.8 and 9 billion PBMCs.

Using the deep immunoSEQ assay, multiplex PCR amplified TCR CDR3 regions from genomic DNA. Genomic DNA extracted from each cell subset was distributed evenly over all wells of several immunoSEQ 96-well plates, and each plate served as one replicate. For sorted subsets, about 200 ng genomic DNA, equal to tens of thousands of T cell genomes, was loaded into each replicate PCR. The purified libraries were quantified using a Qubit 3.0 fluorometer, sized with a Bioanalyzer 2100, and then quantified again using the KAPA Library Quantification kit. Every immunoSEQ 96-well plate was sequenced on a separate single-read 150-cycle Illumina NextSeq 550 flow cell. The authors' analysis ran thus. Because the immunoSEQ output included only junctional sequences and no quality scores, the filtering could not be the same as the filtering used for full-length reads. To assign V/J genes and CDR3, sequences were annotated using PyIR, a Python wrapper for IgBLAST v1.9, with IMGT germline references. Any read was removed if the V/J assignment was weak (E-value above 1e-6), the CDR3 was missing, or the read contained stop codons, out-of-frame junctions, or ambiguous translated residues. V3J clonotypes were defined as sequences sharing an identical inferred V gene, J gene, and CDR3 amino acid sequence. Percentage overlap between repertoires was calculated by dividing the number of shared unique clonotypes by the size of the smaller repertoire. RTK rarefaction, the Chao1 estimator, and Recon v2.1 estimates of unobserved clonotypes were used to assess repertoire richness. Generation probabilities were computed with OLGA for all TCRbeta clonotypes obtained by the gDNA method from a few donors. TCRdb holds this immuneACCESS table with in-frame rearrangements only. Some clones are missing; in checked studies, unresolved V genes explain under half, and the rest has no known cause. Clonal size and the V and J genes are those of that table, whereas D and trimming came from the DNA. Recorded for this sample are 600,000 or so clones; approximately 95% of them occurred a single time. Approximately 0.11% of the sample is in the top ten clones.

For the CD8 naive samples, CD45RO-negative cells were positively selected for CCR7, yielding a CD45RA+CCR7+ population from which TemRA cells were excluded. The donors were healthy, HIV-negative adults with no recently reported acute infections or vaccinations. All donors were Caucasian adults living in Nashville, Tennessee, USA. Blood was obtained by leukapheresis, after which PBMCs were separated by Ficoll-Histopaque density gradient centrifugation and cryopreserved in liquid nitrogen vapor phase. Purity and quantity of every magnetically sorted T cell population were checked by analytical flow cytometry. From each sorted fraction, genomic DNA was isolated and quantified by UV absorbance on a Nanodrop 2000c. This clone was seen just once. Its specific antigen is unknown. Base qualities are not at hand, and no much larger clone is one base apart. Broader findings and caveats from the paper: About 5% of naive CD4, more than 3% of naive CD8, approximately 2% of memory CD4, and over 0.35% of memory CD8 clonotypes were shared across several donors. Larger estimated clonotype richness was generally found for naive subsets than for memory subsets. Only blood was sampled, and tissue TCR repertoires likely differ from those in blood. Clonotypes shared by all four sorted-subset donors showed higher generation probabilities than non-shared clonotypes. Because the study included only a small number of donors, the genetic and exposure-history diversity represented was limited. Rarefaction of sorted-subset datasets indicated incomplete sequencing despite the large sequencing depth. Pairwise subsampling indicated that sequencing depth was expected to affect the degree of clonotype sharing among donors.

CDR1 MDHEN and CDR2 SYDVKM were looked up in the germline V gene. V is trimmed back by 3 bases and J by 10 bases, and the junction contains 10 bases that no gene match accounts for. Inclusive of the bounding cysteine and phenylalanine, the CDR3 is 15 residues long. The DNA shown is the 45-base CDR3, in frame from base 1. Sequenced: naive CD8+ T cells sorted from blood. In the paper's terms, the cell subset or site label means: CD45RA+CCR7+. The source of this sequence is a woman aged 25 to 45 in good health. This chain joins TRBV28 to TRBJ2-1, and 9 bases in between align with TRBD2. The DNA is TGTGCCAGCAGTTTTAAGCGGGAGGCGTTGGTGGAGCAGTTCTTC. This translates into CASSFKREALVEQFF.